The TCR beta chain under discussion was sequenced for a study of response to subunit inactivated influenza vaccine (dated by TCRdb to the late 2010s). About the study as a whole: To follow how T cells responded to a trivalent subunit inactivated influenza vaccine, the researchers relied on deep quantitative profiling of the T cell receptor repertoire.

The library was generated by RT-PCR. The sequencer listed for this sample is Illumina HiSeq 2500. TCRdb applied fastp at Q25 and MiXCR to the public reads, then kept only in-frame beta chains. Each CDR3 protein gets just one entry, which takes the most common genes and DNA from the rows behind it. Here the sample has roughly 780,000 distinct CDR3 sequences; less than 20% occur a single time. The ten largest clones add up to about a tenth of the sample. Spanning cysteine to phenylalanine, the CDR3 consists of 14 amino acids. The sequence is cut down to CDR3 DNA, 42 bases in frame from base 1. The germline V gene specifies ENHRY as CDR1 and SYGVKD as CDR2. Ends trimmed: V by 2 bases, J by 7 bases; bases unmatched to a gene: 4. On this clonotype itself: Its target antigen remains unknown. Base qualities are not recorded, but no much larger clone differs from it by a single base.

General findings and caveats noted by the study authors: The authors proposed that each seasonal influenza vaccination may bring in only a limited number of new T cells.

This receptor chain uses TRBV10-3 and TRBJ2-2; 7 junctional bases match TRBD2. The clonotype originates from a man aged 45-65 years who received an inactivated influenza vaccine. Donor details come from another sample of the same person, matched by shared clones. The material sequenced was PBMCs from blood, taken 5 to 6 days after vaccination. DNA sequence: TGTGCCATCAGTGAGGCGGGGGATATCGGGGAGCTGTTTTTT. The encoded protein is CAISEAGDIGELFF.